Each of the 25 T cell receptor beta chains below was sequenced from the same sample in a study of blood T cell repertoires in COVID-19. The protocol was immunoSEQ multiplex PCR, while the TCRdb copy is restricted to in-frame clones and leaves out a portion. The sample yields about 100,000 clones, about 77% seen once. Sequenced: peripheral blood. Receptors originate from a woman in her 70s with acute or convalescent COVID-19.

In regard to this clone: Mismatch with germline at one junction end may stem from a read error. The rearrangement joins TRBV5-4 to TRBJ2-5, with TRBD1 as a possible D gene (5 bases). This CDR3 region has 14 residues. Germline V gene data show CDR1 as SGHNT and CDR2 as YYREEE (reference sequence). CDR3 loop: CASSFSRQQGTQYF. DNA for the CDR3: TGTGCCAGCAGCTTTTCGCGACAGCAAGGGACCCAGTACTTC.

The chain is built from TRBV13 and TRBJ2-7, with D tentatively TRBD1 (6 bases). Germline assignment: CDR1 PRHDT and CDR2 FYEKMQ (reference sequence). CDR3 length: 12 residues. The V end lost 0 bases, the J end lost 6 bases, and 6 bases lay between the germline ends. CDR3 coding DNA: TGTGCCAGCAGCTTAGGGACAGGCGAGCAGTACTTC. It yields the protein CASSLGTGEQYF.

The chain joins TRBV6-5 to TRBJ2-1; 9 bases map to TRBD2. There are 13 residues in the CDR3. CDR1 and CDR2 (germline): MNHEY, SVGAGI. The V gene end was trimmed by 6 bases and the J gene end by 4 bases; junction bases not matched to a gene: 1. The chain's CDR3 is CASRTSGYNEQFF. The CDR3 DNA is TGTGCCAGCAGGACTAGCGGATACAATGAGCAGTTCTTC.

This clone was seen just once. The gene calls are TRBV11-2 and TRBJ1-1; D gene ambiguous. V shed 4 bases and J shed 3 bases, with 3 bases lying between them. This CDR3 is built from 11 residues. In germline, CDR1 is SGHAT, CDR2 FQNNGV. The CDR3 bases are TGTGCCAGCAGCTCCTACACTGAAGCTTTCTTT. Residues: CASSSYTEAFF.

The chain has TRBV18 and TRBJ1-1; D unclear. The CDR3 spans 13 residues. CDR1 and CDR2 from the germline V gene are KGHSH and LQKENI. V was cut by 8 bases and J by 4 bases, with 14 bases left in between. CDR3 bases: TGTGCCAGCGAGGAGACGTCGGGCACTGAAGCTTTCTTT. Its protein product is CASEETSGTEAFF.

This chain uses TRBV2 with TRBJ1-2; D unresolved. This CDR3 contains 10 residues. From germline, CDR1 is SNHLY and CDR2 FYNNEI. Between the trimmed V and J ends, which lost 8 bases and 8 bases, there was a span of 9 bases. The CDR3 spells CASSRSGYTF. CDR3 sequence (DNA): TGTGCCAGCTCACGGTCGGGCTACACCTTC.

CDR3 residues: CGIRDTRQETQYF. The CDR3 bases are TGTGGAATCCGGGACACGCGACAAGAGACCCAGTACTTC. The V gene is TRBV30, the J gene TRBJ2-5, with D possibly being TRBD1 (6 bases). The germline gives CDR1 GTSNPN, CDR2 SVGIG (reference sequence). The CDR3 is made up of 13 amino acids.

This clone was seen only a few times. The CDR3 region is CASSEVRGRSDTQYF. CDR3 in DNA: TGTGCCAGCAGTGAAGTAAGGGGAAGATCCGATACGCAGTATTTT. The V call is TRBV2, the J call TRBJ2-3; TRBD1 might be the D (5 bases). Germline CDR1 and CDR2: SNHLY and FYNNEI. The germline V and J ends were trimmed by 1 base and 6 bases, with 14 bases remaining between them. This CDR3 is built from 15 residues.

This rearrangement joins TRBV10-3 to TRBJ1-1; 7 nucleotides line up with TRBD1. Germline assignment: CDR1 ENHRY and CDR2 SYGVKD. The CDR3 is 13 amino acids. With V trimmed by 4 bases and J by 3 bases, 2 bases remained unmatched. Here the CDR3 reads CAISGDSYTEAFF. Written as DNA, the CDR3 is TGTGCCATCAGTGGGGACAGTTACACTGAAGCTTTCTTT.

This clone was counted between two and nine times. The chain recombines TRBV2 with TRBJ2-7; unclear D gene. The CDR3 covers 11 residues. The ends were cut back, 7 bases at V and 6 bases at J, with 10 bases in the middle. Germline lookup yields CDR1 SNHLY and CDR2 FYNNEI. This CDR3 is CASKRDTEQYF. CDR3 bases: TGTGCCAGCAAGAGAGACACCGAGCAGTACTTC.

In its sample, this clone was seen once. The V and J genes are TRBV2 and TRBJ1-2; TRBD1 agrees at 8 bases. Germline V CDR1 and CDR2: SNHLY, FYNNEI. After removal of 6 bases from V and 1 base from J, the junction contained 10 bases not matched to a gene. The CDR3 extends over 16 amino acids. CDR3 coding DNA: TGTGCCAGCAGCGCCCTGGGACAGGAAAATAACTATGGCTACACCTTC. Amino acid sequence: CASSALGQENNYGYTF.

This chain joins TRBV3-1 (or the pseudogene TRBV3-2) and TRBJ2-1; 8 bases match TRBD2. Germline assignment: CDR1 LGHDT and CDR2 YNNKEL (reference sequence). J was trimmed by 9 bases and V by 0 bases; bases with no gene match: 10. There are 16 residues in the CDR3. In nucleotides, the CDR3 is TGTGCCAGCAGCCAAGAAGGTAGCGGGGCCTGGGGTGAGCAGTTCTTC. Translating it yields CASSQEGSGAWGEQFF.

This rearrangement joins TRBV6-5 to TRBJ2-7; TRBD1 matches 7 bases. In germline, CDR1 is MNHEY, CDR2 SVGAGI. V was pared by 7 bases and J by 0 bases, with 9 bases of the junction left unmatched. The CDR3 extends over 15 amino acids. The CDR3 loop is CASTLDRFASYEQYF. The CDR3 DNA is TGTGCCAGCACCTTGGACAGGTTCGCCTCCTACGAGCAGTACTTC.

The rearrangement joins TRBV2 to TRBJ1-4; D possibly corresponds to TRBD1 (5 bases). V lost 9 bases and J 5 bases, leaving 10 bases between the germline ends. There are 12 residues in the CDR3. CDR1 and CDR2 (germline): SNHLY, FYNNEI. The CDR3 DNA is TGTGCCAGTGACAGACCGAATGAAAAACTGTTTTTT. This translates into CASDRPNEKLFF.

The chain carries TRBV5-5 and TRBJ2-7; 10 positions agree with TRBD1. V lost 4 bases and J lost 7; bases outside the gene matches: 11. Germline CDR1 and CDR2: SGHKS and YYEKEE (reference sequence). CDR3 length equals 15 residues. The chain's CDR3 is CASSQPGQGSEEQYV. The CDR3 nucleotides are TGTGCCAGCAGCCAGCCGGGACAGGGGTCGGAAGAGCAGTACGTC.

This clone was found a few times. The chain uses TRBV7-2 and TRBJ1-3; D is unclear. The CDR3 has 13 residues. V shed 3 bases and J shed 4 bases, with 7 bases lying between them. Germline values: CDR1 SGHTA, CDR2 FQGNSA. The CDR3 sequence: CASSFTQGNTIYF. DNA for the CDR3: TGTGCCAGCAGCTTCACACAGGGAAACACCATATATTTT.

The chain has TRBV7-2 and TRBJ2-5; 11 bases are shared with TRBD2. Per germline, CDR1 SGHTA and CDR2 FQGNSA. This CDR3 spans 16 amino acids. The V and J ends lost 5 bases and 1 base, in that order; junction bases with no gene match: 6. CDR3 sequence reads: CASSPALAGGQETQYF. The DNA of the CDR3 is TGTGCCAGCAGCCCGGCCCTAGCGGGGGGCCAAGAGACCCAGTACTTC.

The chain's CDR3 is CASSFWQREKLFF. The CDR3 DNA follows: TGTGCCAGCAGTTTTTGGCAGCGTGAAAAACTGTTTTTT. V usage is TRBV27 and J usage is TRBJ1-4; no reliable D call. V lost 3 bases and J lost 7, with 9 bases in between. The germline CDR1 and CDR2 sequences are MNHEY and SMNVEV (reference sequence). The CDR3 has 13 amino acids. Full variable domain (rest looked up from reference TRBV27 and TRBJ1-4): EAQVTQNPRYLITVTGKKLTVTCSQNMNHEYMSWYRQDPGLGLRQIYYSMNVEVTDKGDVPEGYKVSRKEKRNFPLILESPSPNQTSLYFCASSFWQREKLFFGSGTQLSVL.

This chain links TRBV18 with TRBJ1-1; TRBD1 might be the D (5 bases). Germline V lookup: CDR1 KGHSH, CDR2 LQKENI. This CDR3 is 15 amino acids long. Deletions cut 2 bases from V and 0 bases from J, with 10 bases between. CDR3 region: CASSPYQGMNTEAFF. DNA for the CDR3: TGTGCCAGCTCACCATATCAGGGCATGAACACTGAAGCTTTCTTT.

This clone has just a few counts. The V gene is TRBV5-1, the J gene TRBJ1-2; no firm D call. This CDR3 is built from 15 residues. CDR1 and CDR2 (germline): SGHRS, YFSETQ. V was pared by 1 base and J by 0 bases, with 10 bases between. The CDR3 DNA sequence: TGCGCCAGCAGCTTGTCGACGGGGTCTAACTATGGCTACACCTTC. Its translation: CASSLSTGSNYGYTF.

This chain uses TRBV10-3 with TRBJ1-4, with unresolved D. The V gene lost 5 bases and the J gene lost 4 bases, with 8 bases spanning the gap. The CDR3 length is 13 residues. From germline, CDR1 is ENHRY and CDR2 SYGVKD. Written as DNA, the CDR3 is TGTGCCATCAGTTCGGGGATTAATGAAAAACTGTTTTTT. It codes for CAISSGINEKLFF.

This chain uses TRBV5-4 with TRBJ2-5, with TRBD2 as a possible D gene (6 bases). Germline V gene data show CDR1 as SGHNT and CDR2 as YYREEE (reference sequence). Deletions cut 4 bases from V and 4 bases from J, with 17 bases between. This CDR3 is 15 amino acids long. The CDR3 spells CASSPGGAGSETQYF. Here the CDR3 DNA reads TGTGCCAGCAGCCCTGGAGGGGCCGGGTCAGAGACCCAGTACTTC.

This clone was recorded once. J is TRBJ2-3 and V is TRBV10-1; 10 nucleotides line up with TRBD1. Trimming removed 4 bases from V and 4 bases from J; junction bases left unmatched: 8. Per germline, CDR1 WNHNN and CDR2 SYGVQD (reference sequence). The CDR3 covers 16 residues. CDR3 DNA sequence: TGCGCCAGCAGTGGTAGGGCGGGACAGGGGTCAGATACGCAGTATTTT. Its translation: CASSGRAGQGSDTQYF.

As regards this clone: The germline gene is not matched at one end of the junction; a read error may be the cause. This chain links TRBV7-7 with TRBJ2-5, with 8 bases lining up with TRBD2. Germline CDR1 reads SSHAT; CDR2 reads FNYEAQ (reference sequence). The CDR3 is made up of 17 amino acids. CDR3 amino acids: CASSFGRGADHREAQYF. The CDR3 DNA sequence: TGTGCCAGCAGCTTCGGGCGGGGGGCCGACCATAGAGAGGCCCAGTACTTC.

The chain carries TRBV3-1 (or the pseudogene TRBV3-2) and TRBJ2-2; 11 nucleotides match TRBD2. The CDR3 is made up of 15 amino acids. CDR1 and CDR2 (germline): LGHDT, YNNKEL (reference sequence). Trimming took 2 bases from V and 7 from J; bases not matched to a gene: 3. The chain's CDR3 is CASSQTSGGGGELFF. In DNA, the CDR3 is TGTGCCAGCAGCCAAACTAGCGGGGGTGGCGGGGAGCTGTTTTTT.